This is a list of T cell receptor beta chains from one sample in a study of blood T cell repertoires in COVID-19. Data came from immunoSEQ multiplex PCR; TCRdb stores just in-frame clones and leaves some out. The table has fewer than 120,000 clones, around 76% seen once. The sample taken for sequencing was peripheral blood. Receptors originate from a woman older than 75 with acute or convalescent COVID-19. CDR3s include the opening cysteine and the closing phenylalanine or tryptophan. A D gene is named only where the DNA matches it firmly.

D	V	CDR3
TRBD2	TRBV6-2/TRBV6-3	CASSYNAGVGELFF
.	TRBV25-1	CASSAAGAYGYTF
TRBD1	TRBV6-5	CASSRGTGNYEQYF
.	TRBV5-5	CASSHNTDTQYF
TRBD2	TRBV11-3	CASSIAWLAGGSDTQYF
.	TRBV4-2	CASSQRPDSLNTEAFF
TRBD1	TRBV30	CAWTRGNSPLHF
TRBD2	TRBV13	CASSGGGAAKNIQYF
.	TRBV27	CASTSSGETQYF
TRBD1	TRBV16	CASSQGTAPQHF
TRBD1	TRBV3-1/TRBV3-2	CASSQSRDRGLFF
.	TRBV12-3/TRBV12-4	CASRGGRLTEAFF
TRBD2	TRBV6-1	CASSEYALGTSGGLRTGELFF
.	TRBV6-5	CASKGHPGASYEQYF
.	TRBV2	CASSLLTATNEKLFF
TRBD2	TRBV19	CASSILADTTDTQYF
TRBD2	TRBV11-3	CASSRTSGYNEQFF
.	TRBV7-2	CASSLARESTEAFF
.	TRBV3-1/TRBV3-2	CASSQTGSSGNTIYF
TRBD1	TRBV5-8	CASSFTGTGTRSPLHF
.	TRBV6-5	CASSQGWTGELFF
.	TRBV12-5	CASGLGISDYNEQFF
.	TRBV30	CAWSAGYGYTF
TRBD1	TRBV9	CASSAGQGYNSPLHF
TRBD1	TRBV9	CASSAGTAANTGELFF
.	TRBV6-5	CASSYSHYNEQFF
TRBD1	TRBV10-3	CAISESGQGMETQYF
.	TRBV21-1	CASSKAEPCTYYEQYF
.	TRBV7-3	CASRAPNSPLHF
TRBD1	TRBV7-9	CASSNGFRQGGYTF
.	TRBV27	CASSASSYEQYF
TRBD1	TRBV28	CASRSGTGEQPQHF
.	TRBV7-6	CASSPADTQYF
TRBD1	TRBV5-5	CASSAQPGQNNSPLHF
TRBD1	TRBV5-6	CASSLAGGNTEAFF
TRBD2	TRBV29-1	CSVEPLRTSGRADTQYF